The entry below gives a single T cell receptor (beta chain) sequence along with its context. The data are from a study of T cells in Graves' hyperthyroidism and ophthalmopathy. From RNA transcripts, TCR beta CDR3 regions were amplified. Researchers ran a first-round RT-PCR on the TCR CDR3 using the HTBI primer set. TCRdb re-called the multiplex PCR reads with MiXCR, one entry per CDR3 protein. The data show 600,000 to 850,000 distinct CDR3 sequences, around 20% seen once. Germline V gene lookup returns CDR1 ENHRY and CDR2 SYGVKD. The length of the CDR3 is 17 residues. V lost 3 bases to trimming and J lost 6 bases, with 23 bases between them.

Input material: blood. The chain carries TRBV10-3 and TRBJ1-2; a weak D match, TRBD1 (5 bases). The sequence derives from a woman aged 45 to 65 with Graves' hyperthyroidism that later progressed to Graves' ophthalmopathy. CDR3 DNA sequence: TGTGCCATCAGTGAACTTAATGCCTACGGGACGGAAGATGGCTACACCTTC. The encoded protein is CAISELNAYGTEDGYTF.